This T cell receptor beta chain comes out of a study of cytomegalovirus exposure and HLA in healthy donors. Study-wide points: Most of the TCR beta V segments (in an earlier analysis) were productive either about 87% or about 30% of the time. Associated with cytomegalovirus, according to the listing, were some 180 TCR beta chains.

The CDR3 contains 15 residues. V dropped 4 bases and J dropped 4; count of bases not matched to a gene: 6. CDR1 is SGDLS, CDR2 YYNGEE, per germline. As regards this clone: What it binds is unknown.

Primers included in the PCR were 60 Vbeta and 13 Jbeta primers. Clones were sequenced by immunoSEQ multiplex PCR, and TCRdb holds only the in-frame ones, with some missing. This sample carries 130,000 or so clones, 77% of them seen once, and the ten largest clones take over 0.9%. The sequenced sample was PBMCs. The chain has TRBV9 and TRBJ1-5, with 9 bases matching TRBD1. This TCR came from a woman aged 60-75 years in good health and CMV-seronegative. In DNA form, the CDR3 reads TGTGCCAGCAGCTCGGGACAGGGCGGGAATCAGCCCCAGCATTTT. Translating it yields CASSSGQGGNQPQHF. Full variable domain (outside the CDR3, taken from reference TRBV9 and TRBJ1-5): DSGVTQTPKHLITATGQRVTLRCSPRSGDLSVYWYQQSLDQGLQFLIQYYNGEERAKGNILERFSAQQFPDLHSELNLSSLELGDSALYFCASSSGQGGNQPQHFGDGTRLSIL.